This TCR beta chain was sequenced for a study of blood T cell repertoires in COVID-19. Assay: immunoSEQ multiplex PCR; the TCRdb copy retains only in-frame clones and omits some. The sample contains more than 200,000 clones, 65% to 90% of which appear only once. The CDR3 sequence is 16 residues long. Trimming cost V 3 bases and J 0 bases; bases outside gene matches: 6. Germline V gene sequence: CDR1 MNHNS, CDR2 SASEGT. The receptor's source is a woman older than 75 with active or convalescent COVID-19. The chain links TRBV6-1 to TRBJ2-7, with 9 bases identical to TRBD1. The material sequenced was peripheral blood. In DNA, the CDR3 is TGTGCCAGCAGTGACGTTCGGGACAGGGCCTCCTACGAGCAGTACTTC. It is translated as CASSDVRDRASYEQYF.